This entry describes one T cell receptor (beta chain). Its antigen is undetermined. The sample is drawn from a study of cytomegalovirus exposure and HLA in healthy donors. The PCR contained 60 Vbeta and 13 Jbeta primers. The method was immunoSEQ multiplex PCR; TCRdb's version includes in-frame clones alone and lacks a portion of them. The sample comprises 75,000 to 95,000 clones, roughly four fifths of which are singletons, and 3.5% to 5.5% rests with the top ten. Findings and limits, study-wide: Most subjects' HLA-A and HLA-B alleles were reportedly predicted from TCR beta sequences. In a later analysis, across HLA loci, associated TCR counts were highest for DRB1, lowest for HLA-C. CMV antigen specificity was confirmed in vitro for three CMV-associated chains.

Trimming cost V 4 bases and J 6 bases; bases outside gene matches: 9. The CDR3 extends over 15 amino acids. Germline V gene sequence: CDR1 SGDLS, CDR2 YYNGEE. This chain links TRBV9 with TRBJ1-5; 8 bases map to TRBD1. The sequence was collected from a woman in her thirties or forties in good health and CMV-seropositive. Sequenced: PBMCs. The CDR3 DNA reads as TGTGCCAGCAGCTCCGGAGCAGGGGGCTCTCAGCCCCAGCATTTT. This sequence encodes CASSSGAGGSQPQHF.